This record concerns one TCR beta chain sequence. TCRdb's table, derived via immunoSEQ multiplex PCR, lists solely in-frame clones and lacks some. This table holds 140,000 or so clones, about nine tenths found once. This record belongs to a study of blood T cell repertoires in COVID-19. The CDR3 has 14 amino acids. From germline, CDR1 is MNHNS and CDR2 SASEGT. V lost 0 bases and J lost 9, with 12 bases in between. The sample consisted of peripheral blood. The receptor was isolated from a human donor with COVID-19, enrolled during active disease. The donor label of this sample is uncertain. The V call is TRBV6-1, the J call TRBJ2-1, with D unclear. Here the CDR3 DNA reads TGTGCCAGCAGTGAAGCGCTTCGACAACTTGAGCAGTTCTTC. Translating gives CASSEALRQLEQFF.